A selection of T cell receptor beta chains follows, all from one sample in a study of OX40 agonist ivuxolimab in advanced cancers. Sequencing used immunoSEQ multiplex PCR; TCRdb keeps in-frame clones, though not all of them. The repertoire holds 55,000 to 65,000 clones, about four fifths seen once, with around 0.52% in the top ten. The sample was CD4+ or CD8+ T cells sorted from blood, taken in a trial of the OX40 agonist ivuxolimab. The receptors were sampled from an adult with an advanced solid tumor such as melanoma, head and neck, liver or kidney cancer. CDR3s leave out the opening cysteine and the closing phenylalanine or tryptophan. The D gene is left open where the match is weak.

V gene | D gene | CDR3 protein
TRBV5-1 | . | ASSLEERSYNEQF
TRBV28 | . | ASSLRILNTEAF
TRBV27 | . | ASSLSKRDIRSYEQY
TRBV2 | TRBD1 | ASTLTGAGNTIY
TRBV7-2 | . | ASSLDANSYEQY
TRBV6-5 | TRBD2 | ASSYSVAGGRETQY
TRBV5-6 | TRBD2 | ASSPPGGGWGDSKQY
TRBV11-2 | TRBD1 | ASSLGTGLNTEAF
TRBV11-2 | . | ASSLDVGITDTQY
TRBV6-4 | TRBD1 | ASMVGLPQHESTGGYEQY
TRBV27 | . | ASSDTYAEAQH
TRBV11-2 | . | ASSSLGRGTQETQY
TRBV4-2 | . | ASSQAVQAAYEQY
TRBV27 | . | ASSWQGGTGELF
TRBV5-5 | . | ASSLALSGYT
TRBV19 | . | ASSPQRKEFTDTQY
TRBV12-2 | . | ASRIPGPAFYGYT
TRBV7-2 | . | ASSLDYSRGYT
TRBV5-1 | . | ASSLDPTGTDTQY
TRBV10-3 | . | AISESGVLETQY
TRBV5-4 | TRBD2 | ASSVGRGTSPREQY
TRBV28 | . | ASSSAQTGNEKLF
TRBV28 | . | ASSSLPVARPSGELF
TRBV9 | . | ASAAGAPGNTIY
TRBV10-1 | TRBD2 | ASSTSGSVDTQY
TRBV5-1 | TRBD1 | ASSGRDRGETGELF
TRBV6-1 | . | ASSQGQTGGEKLF
TRBV30 | TRBD1 | AWRRTGGDPNSPLH
TRBV27 | . | ASSSPGMVSNEQF
TRBV7-8 | . | ASSLNRFGQSRTGGYT
TRBV7-2 | . | ASSLVSFQETQY
TRBV29-1 | . | SVSPTQGETQY
TRBV7-9 | TRBD2 | ASSLGPSGGSDTQY
TRBV28 | TRBD1 | ASSRPGQETYEQY
TRBV7-2 | TRBD1 | ASSSDRGRRDGYT
TRBV7-2 | TRBD2 | ASSLIAGAETQY
TRBV15 | TRBD1 | ATSRDMGEGAYEQY
TRBV25-1 | TRBD2 | ASSELASGRREQF
TRBV6-1 | . | ASSDRQNTEAF
TRBV29-1 | . | SVEETQY
TRBV19 | . | ASSIGSLENEQF
TRBV29-1 | . | SVGGQLYGYT
TRBV11-2 | . | ASSLGGHRTDTQY
TRBV29-1 | TRBD2 | SVETSARGTDTQY
TRBV29-1 | . | SVDNGSGNTIY